The clone carrying this TCR beta chain was seen only a few times. This sample is drawn from a study of identical twins. The CDR3 runs to 13 residues. The germline V gene has CDR1 MDHEN and CDR2 SYDVKM. A universal primer site arose from template switching, and cDNA bore unique molecular identifiers. TCRdb called the 5' RACE reads again in MiXCR, with one record for every CDR3 protein. Counted here are 1.5 million to 2 million distinct CDR3 sequences, about 31% occurring once; the ten biggest clones make up about 0.27%. This rearrangement joins TRBV28 to TRBJ2-7, with D possibly being TRBD2 (6 bases). The sequence came from a newborn girl in good health. Sample: cord blood. CDR3 in amino acids: CKLRGTPNYEQYF. CDR3 nucleotide sequence: TGTAAACTACGCGGGACTCCGAACTACGAGCAGTACTTC.